The entry below gives a single T cell receptor beta chain sequence along with its context. Its specificity is unknown. The record originates from a study of shared clonotypes between healthy human individuals. About the study: Ranging from 18 to 49 in age, donors were two women and three men. Study findings and constraints: A limitation of the genetic and exposure-history diversity represented arose from few donors.

Once extracted for a subset, genomic DNA was divided evenly among several immunoSEQ plates. Unsorted PBMCs provided DNA that was sequenced on ten immunoSEQ deep assay plates. The method was immunoSEQ multiplex PCR; TCRdb's version includes in-frame clones alone and lacks a portion of them. The data show roughly 490,000 clones, about 82% seen once. This CDR3 has 14 amino acids. Germline CDR1 MDHEN, CDR2 SYDVKM. The V and J ends lost 6 bases and 3 bases, in that order; junction bases with no gene match: 4. The sample consisted of PBMCs. The rearrangement joins TRBV28 to TRBJ1-1, with 10 bases identical to TRBD1. The clonotype was recovered from a middle-aged woman in good health. Some clones in this sample may be carry-over from other donors' samples. The CDR3 nucleotides read TGTGCCAGCAGCTCCGGGACAGGGGACACTGAAGCTTTCTTT. It encodes CASSSGTGDTEAFF.